The subject of this entry is one T cell receptor (beta chain). The antigen remains undetermined. Relative to the germline gene, one junction end is altered; a read error may explain this. This entry comes from a study of tumor and adjacent non-tumor tissue in lung cancer. There are 17 residues in the CDR3. From germline, CDR1 is SGHAT and CDR2 FQNNGV. A modified ARM-PCR protocol with three rounds of nested PCR amplified TCRbeta. From the multiplex PCR reads, TCRdb called clonotypes with MiXCR, one entry per CDR3 protein. The table has some 78,000 distinct CDR3 sequences, around 80% seen once. RNA was extracted from bulk tissue without any cell sorting. General study points: Tumor repertoires had a smaller top 100 clone share than normal lung. Tumor tissue had significantly higher TCR diversity than normal lung.

What was sequenced was lung tumor tissue. This sequence was found in a woman aged 50 to 60 with non-small cell lung cancer. This rearrangement joins TRBV11-2 to TRBJ2-1; TRBD2 matches 7 bases. CDR3 nucleotide sequence: TGTGCCAGGACCCCTGAGGGCGGGGGAAGCTCCTACAATGAGCAATTCTTC. It encodes CARTPEGGGSSYNEQFF.